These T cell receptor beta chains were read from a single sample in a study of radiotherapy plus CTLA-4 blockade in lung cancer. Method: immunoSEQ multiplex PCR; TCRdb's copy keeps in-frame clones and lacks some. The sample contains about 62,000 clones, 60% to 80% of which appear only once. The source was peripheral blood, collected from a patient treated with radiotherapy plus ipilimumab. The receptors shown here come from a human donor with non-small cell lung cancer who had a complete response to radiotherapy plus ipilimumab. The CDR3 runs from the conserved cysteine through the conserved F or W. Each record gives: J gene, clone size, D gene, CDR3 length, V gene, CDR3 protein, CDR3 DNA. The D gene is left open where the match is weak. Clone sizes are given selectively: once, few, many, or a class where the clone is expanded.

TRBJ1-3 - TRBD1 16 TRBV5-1 CASAPQGQGVGNTIYF TGCGCCAGCGCTCCACAAGGACAGGGGGTCGGAAACACCATATATTTT
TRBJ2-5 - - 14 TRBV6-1 CASMLGADQETQYF TGTGCCAGCATGCTCGGAGCAGACCAAGAGACCCAGTACTTC
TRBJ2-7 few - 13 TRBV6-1 CASQKRETAEQYF TGTGCCAGCCAGAAGAGGGAAACGGCTGAGCAGTACTTC
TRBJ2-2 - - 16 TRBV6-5 CASSYSDRPNTGELFF TGTGCCAGCAGTTACTCCGACAGGCCAAACACCGGGGAGCTGTTTTTT
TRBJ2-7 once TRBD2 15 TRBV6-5 CASSMRTSGGYEQYF TGTGCCAGCAGTATGAGGACTAGCGGGGGATACGAGCAGTACTTC
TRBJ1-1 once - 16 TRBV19 CASSPRVTRANTEAFF TGTGCCAGTAGTCCGCGGGTCACCCGGGCGAACACTGAAGCTTTCTTT
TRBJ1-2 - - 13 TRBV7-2 CASSPGGPTSYTF TGTGCCAGCAGCCCGGGGGGCCCGACGAGCTACACCTTC
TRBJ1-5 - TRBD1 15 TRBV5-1 CASSRTGDSNQPQHF TGCGCCAGCAGCAGGACAGGGGATAGCAATCAGCCCCAGCATTTT
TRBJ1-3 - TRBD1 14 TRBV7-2 CASSPGTGGNTIYF TGTGCCAGCAGCCCAGGGACAGGTGGAAACACCATATATTTT
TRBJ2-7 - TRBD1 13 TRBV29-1 CSVAGQGAREQYF TGCAGCGTTGCGGGACAGGGGGCGCGAGAGCAGTACTTC
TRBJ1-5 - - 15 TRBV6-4 CASSDSNSAPWPQHF TGTGCCAGCAGTGACTCGAATTCAGCGCCGTGGCCCCAGCATTTT
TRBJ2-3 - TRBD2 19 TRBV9 CASSVSARGTSGSTDTQYF TGTGCCAGCAGCGTATCAGCGAGGGGGACTAGCGGTAGCACAGATACGCAGTATTTT